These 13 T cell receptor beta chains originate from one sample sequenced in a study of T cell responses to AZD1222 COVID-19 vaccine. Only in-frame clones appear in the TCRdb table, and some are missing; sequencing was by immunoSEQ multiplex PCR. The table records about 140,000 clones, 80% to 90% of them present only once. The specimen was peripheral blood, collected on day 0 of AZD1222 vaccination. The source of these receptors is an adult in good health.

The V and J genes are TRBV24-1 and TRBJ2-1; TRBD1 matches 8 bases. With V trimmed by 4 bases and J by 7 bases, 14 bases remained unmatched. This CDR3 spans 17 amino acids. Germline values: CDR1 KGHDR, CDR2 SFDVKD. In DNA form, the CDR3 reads TGTGCCACCAGTGACCCTCGAGGCAGGGGGCAGATAAATGAGCAGTTCTTC. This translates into CATSDPRGRGQINEQFF.

CDR3 protein: CASSQDSQPQHF. Here the CDR3 DNA reads TGTGCCAGCAGCCAAGATTCGCAGCCCCAGCATTTT. J is TRBJ1-5 and V is TRBV4-2; D not certain. This CDR3 is 12 amino acids long. Germline CDR1 is LGHNA and CDR2 is YNFKEQ. V shed 0 bases and J shed 7 bases, with 4 bases lying between them.

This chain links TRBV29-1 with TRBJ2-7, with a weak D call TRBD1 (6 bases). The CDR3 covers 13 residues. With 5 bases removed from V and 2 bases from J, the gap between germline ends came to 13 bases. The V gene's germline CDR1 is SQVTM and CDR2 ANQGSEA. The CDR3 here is CSVCRGQAYEQYF. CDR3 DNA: TGCAGCGTTTGCAGGGGTCAGGCCTACGAGCAGTACTTC.

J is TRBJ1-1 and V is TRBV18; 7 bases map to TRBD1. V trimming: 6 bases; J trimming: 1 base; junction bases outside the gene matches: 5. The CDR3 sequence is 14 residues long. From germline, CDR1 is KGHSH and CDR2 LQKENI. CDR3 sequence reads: CASSQTGQNTEAFF. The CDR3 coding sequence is TGTGCCAGCTCCCAGACAGGGCAGAACACTGAAGCTTTCTTT. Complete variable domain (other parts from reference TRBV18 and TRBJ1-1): NAGVMQNPRHLVRRRGQEARLRCSPMKGHSHVYWYRQLPEEGLKFMVYLQKENIIDESGMPKERFSAEFPKEGPSILRIQQVVRGDSAAYFCASSQTGQNTEAFFGQGTRLTVV.

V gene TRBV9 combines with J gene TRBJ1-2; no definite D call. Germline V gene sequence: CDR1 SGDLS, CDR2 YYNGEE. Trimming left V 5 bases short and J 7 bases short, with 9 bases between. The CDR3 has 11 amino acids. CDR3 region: CASSPRVGYTF. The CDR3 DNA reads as TGTGCCAGCAGTCCCCGGGTTGGCTACACCTTC.

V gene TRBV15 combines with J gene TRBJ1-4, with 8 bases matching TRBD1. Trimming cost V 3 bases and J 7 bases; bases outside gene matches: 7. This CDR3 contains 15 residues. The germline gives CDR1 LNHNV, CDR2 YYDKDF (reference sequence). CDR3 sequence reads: CATSRDQGAAEKLFF. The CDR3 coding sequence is TGTGCCACCAGCAGGGACCAGGGGGCGGCTGAAAAACTGTTTTTT.

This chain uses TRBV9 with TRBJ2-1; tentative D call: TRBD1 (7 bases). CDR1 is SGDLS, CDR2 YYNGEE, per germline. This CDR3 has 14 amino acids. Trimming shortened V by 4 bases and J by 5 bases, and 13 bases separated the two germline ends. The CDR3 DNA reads TGTGCCAGCAGCTTTTCAGGGGGGAACAATGAGCAGTTCTTC. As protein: CASSFSGGNNEQFF.

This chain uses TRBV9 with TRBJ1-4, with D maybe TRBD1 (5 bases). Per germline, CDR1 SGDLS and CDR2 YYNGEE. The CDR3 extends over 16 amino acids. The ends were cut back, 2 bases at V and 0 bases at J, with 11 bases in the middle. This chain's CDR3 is CASSVTGGATNEKLFF. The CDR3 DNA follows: TGTGCCAGCAGCGTCACAGGAGGGGCAACTAATGAAAAACTGTTTTTT.

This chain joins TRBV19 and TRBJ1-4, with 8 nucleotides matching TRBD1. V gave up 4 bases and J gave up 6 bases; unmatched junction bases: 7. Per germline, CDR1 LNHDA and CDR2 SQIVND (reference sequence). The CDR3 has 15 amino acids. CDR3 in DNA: TGTGCCAGTAGTAACGACAGGGGTAAAGATGAAAAACTGTTTTTT. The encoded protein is CASSNDRGKDEKLFF.

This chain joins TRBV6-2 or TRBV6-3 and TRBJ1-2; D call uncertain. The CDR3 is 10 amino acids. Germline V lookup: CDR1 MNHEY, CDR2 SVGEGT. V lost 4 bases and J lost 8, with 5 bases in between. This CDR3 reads CASSSRGYTF. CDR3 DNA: TGTGCCAGCAGTTCCAGGGGCTACACCTTC.

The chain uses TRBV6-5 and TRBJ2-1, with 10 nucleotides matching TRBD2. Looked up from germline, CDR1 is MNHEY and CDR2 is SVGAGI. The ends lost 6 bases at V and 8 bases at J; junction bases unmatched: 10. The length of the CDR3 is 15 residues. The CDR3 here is CASRAGTSAGDEQFF. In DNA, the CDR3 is TGTGCCAGCAGGGCCGGGACTAGCGCTGGGGATGAGCAGTTCTTC.

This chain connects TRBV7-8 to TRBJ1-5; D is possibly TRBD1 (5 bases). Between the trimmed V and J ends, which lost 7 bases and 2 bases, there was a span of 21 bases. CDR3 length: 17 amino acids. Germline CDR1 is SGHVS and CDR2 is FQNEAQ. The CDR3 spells CASTPSQGSKGNQPQHF. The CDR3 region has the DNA TGTGCCAGCACCCCAAGCCAGGGAAGTAAGGGCAATCAGCCCCAGCATTTT.

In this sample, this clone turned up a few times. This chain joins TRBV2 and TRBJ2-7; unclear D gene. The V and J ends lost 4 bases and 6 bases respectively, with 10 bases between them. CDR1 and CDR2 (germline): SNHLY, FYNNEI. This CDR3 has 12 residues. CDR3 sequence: CASSGPPLEQYF. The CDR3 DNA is TGTGCCAGCAGTGGGCCCCCTCTCGAGCAGTACTTC.